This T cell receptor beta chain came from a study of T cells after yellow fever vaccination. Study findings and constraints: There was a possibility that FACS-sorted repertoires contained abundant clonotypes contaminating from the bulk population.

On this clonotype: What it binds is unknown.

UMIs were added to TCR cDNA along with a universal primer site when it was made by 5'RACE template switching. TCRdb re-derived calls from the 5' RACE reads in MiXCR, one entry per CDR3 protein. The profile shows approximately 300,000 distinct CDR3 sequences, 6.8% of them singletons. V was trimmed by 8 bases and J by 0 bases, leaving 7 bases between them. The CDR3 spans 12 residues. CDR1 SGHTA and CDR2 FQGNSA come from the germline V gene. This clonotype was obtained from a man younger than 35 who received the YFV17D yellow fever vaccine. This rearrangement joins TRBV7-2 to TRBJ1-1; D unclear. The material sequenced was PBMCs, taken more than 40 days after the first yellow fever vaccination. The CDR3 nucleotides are TGTGCCAGCGGAAGAATGAACACTGAAGCTTTCTTT. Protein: CASGRMNTEAFF.